This TCR beta chain was captured in a study of OX40 agonist ivuxolimab in advanced cancers. The method was immunoSEQ multiplex PCR; TCRdb's version includes in-frame clones alone and lacks a portion of them. The data contain fewer than 120,000 clones, roughly nine tenths of them singletons. V shed 6 bases and J 2 bases; nucleotides not matched to a gene: 6. Germline V gives CDR1 LNHDA, CDR2 SQIVND (reference sequence). This CDR3 contains 15 residues. Material: CD4+ or CD8+ T cells sorted from blood, obtained in a trial of the OX40 agonist ivuxolimab. The chain is built from TRBV19 and TRBJ1-5, with 8 bases aligning to TRBD1. The TCR comes from an adult with an advanced solid tumor such as melanoma, head and neck, liver or kidney cancer. The CDR3 DNA follows: TGTGCCAGTAGGACGACAGGGGAAGGCAATCAGCCCCAGCATTTT. It yields the protein CASRTTGEGNQPQHF.